This T cell receptor (beta chain) was captured in a study of T cells in localized non-small cell lung cancer. The study, taken as a whole, reports: Adjacent uninvolved lung had the highest clonality, suggesting focused antigen responses. Sequencing was restricted to one tumor region; therefore, heterogeneity remains possible. The study detected a median roughly 61 of the top 100 tumor clones in adjacent lung.

The repertoire was sequenced with immunoSEQ multiplex PCR; TCRdb's copy has only in-frame clones and lacks some. Found here are 100,000 or so clones, approximately 91% of them singletons; the top ten hold approximately 4%. This clone came up once. The antigen remains undetermined. V trimming: 5 bases; J trimming: 1 base; junction bases outside the gene matches: 3. The germline gives CDR1 SNHLY, CDR2 FYNNEI. The CDR3 sequence is 15 residues long. This receptor was identified in a woman aged 35 to 75 with stage II squamous cell lung carcinoma. The chain joins TRBV2 to TRBJ2-7; TRBD2 agrees at 12 bases. The specimen comprised PBMCs, sampled before any cancer treatment. CDR3 nucleotides: TGTGCCAGCAGTCCCACTAGCGGGAGGTCCTACGAGCAGTACTTC. Translating it yields CASSPTSGRSYEQYF.